Included here is one T cell receptor (beta chain) sequence, with context. Its specific antigen is unknown. Nothing much larger sits one base from this clone, and base qualities are not available. TCRbeta CDR3 regions were sequenced with the immunoSEQ Assay. After extraction, genomic DNA underwent amplification by bias-controlled multiplex PCR, followed by high-throughput sequencing. The original methods were these. To quantify the absolute abundance of every unique TCRbeta CDR3 region, sequences were collapsed and filtered. T cell fraction was estimated by normalizing TCRbeta template counts to usable DNA, which was measured by amplifying reference genes present in all nucleated cells. Repertoire TCRs were annotated as SARS-CoV-2-specific by exact matching of V gene, CDR3 amino acid sequence and J gene to a known reactive TCR set. The reference SARS-CoV-2 TCR set was derived from MIRA and filtered for enrichment in COVID-19-positive ImmuneCODE repertoires, a step that removed public or cross-reactive TCRs. Using the MIRA antigens, annotated TCRs were further analysed by specific ORF or by position within an ORF. Breadth was defined as the number of annotated unique rearrangements divided by the total number of unique productive rearrangements, and depth was defined as the summed frequency of the annotated unique rearrangements. Two-sided Wilcoxon rank-sum tests were used to compare TCR breadth between groups. This is the immuneACCESS table as TCRdb keeps it, with only in-frame sequences that have V and J called. A part of the clones is gone; compared with another copy, unresolved V genes explain less than half, and the rest is unexplained. V, J and clone size are taken as reported in that table, and D and trimming were inferred from the DNA itself. The sample table records fewer than 150,000 clones; approximately 90% of these occur just once. The top ten clonotypes cover 5% of the sample.

This entry belongs to a study of Ad26.COV2.S vaccination and SARS-CoV-2 variants (dated by TCRdb to the early 2020s). With regard to the full study: Sequencing of the TCRbeta repertoire served to evaluate the specificity and breadth of SARS-CoV-2-reactive T cell receptors following Ad26.COV2.S vaccination. A total of 32 samples were included in the TCR-sequenced set, comprising roughly 19 Ad26.COV2.S vaccine recipients, 5 placebo recipients and 8 SARS-CoV-2 convalescent individuals. Summary of the overall study and its limitations: The authors noted that the TCR breadth and depth analyses may have underestimated total T cell responses. Vaccine and placebo recipients had similar non-spike TCR breadth, a finding consistent with the vaccine containing only spike. Substantial breadth of spike-specific CD8+ and CD4+ T cell responses was reported after vaccination. Higher spike-specific TCR breadth was observed in Ad26.COV2.S recipients than in placebo recipients (P = 0.0014).

CDR1 SGHNT and CDR2 YYREEE are derived from the germline V gene (reference sequence). V loses 0 bases of germline sequence and J loses 2 bases, and the interval between the two ends is 9 bases. The cysteine opens and the phenylalanine closes a CDR3 of 15 amino acids. The sequence is cut down to CDR3 DNA, 45 bases in frame from base 1. The sample's time point label is to be understood as: individuals recovered from natural SARS-CoV-2 infection. The rearranged segments are TRBV5-4 and TRBJ2-1; the D gene cannot be named for sure. Sequences were derived from peripheral blood, sampled after recovery from COVID-19. This receptor was identified in a human donor who had recovered from COVID-19. The DNA sequence is given as TGTGCCAGCAGCTTGGACTCCGGGCCCTACAATGAGCAGTTCTTC. The encoded protein is CASSLDSGPYNEQFF.